The next 17 T cell receptor beta chains were all read from a single sample in a study of blood T cell repertoires in COVID-19. Repertoires were generated with immunoSEQ multiplex PCR, while TCRdb's copy carries only in-frame clones and drops some. The sample has approximately 78,000 clones, approximately 87% seen once; the top ten hold roughly 18%. Sample: peripheral blood. The receptors were gathered from a woman at least 80 years old with acute or convalescent COVID-19.

The chain uses TRBV4-1 and TRBJ2-2, with a possible D match to TRBD1 (6 bases). CDR1 is MGHRA, CDR2 YSYEKL, per germline. V was shortened by 4 bases and J by 2 bases, with 14 bases between the two germline ends. This CDR3 has 16 amino acids. The CDR3, as DNA: TGCGCCAGCAGCCCATCCGGGACACCCAACACCGGGGAGCTGTTTTTT. Translation: CASSPSGTPNTGELFF.

J is TRBJ1-3 and V is TRBV21-1; the table's TRBD1 call for D was not verified on the DNA. TRBV21-1 is described as a pseudogene. The CDR3 sequence is 15 residues long. CDR3 DNA: TGTGCCAGCAGCAGACAGGAAGGCTCTGGAAACACCATATATTTT. Translation: CASSRQEGSGNTIYF.

J is TRBJ1-1 and V is TRBV5-3; D may be TRBD1 (5 bases). TRBV5-3 counts as an open reading frame of uncertain function. This CDR3 is built from 14 residues. V gave up 1 base and J gave up 0 bases, with 7 bases separating them. CDR3 bases: TGTGCCAGAAGCTTGCAGGGAATGAACACTGAAGCTTTCTTT. Translating gives CARSLQGMNTEAFF.

This chain connects TRBV6-6 to TRBJ2-5; 7 bases fit TRBD2. Germline V lookup: CDR1 MNHNY, CDR2 SVGAGI (reference sequence). The CDR3 runs to 13 residues. With 7 bases clipped from V and 2 bases from J, the junction kept 4 bases outside the gene matches. The CDR3 DNA reads TGTGCCAGCACTCCGCGGGGGCAAGAGACCCAGTACTTC. This encodes CASTPRGQETQYF.

The J gene is TRBJ2-1, the V gene TRBV5-1; 8 bases line up with TRBD2. CDR1 and CDR2 (germline): SGHRS, YFSETQ. CDR3 length: 15 amino acids. The J segment lost 6 bases and the V segment lost 4 bases, leaving 9 bases of the junction unmatched. For the CDR3, the DNA is TGCGCCAGCAGCCCCCCCGGGGGGGTGAGCAATGAGCAGTTCTTC. Its protein product is CASSPPGGVSNEQFF. Based on the CDR3 plus reference TRBV5-1 and TRBJ2-1, the full variable domain is KAGVTQTPRYLIKTRGQQVTLSCSPISGHRSVSWYQQTPGQGLQFLFEYFSETQRNKGNFPGRFSGRQFSNSRSEMNVSTLELGDSALYLCASSPPGGVSNEQFFGPGTRLTVL.

In regard to this clone: In the same sample, other DNA sequences code for this CDR3. V gene TRBV24-1 combines with J gene TRBJ2-7; 7 bases are a match to TRBD2. Unmatched junction bases numbered 2, after V lost 3 bases and J lost 1 base. The germline V gene encodes CDR1 KGHDR and CDR2 SFDVKD. The CDR3 length is 14 residues. CDR3 sequence: CATSDGRGSYEQYF. DNA of the CDR3: TGTGCCACCAGTGATGGGAGGGGATCCTACGAGCAGTACTTC.

This clone occurred once. V and J are TRBV18 and TRBJ2-7, with TRBD1 identical over 7 bases. J gave up 3 bases and V 3 bases, and 11 bases lay outside the gene matches. Germline V gene data show CDR1 as KGHSH and CDR2 as LQKENI. The CDR3 consists of 16 residues. The CDR3: CASSPLGQRSHYEQYF. The CDR3 DNA is TGTGCCAGCTCACCCCTGGGACAGCGGTCCCACTACGAGCAGTACTTC.

This chain uses TRBV9 with TRBJ1-5; D is possibly TRBD1 (6 bases). This CDR3 comprises 17 residues. V lost 0 bases to trimming and J lost 2 bases, with 15 bases between them. In germline, CDR1 is SGDLS, CDR2 YYNGEE. CDR3 sequence: CASSVGPGEKGNQPQHF. The CDR3 DNA reads TGTGCCAGCAGCGTAGGCCCAGGGGAAAAGGGCAATCAGCCCCAGCATTTT. The complete variable domain, with remaining parts taken from reference TRBV9 and TRBJ1-5, reads DSGVTQTPKHLITATGQRVTLRCSPRSGDLSVYWYQQSLDQGLQFLIQYYNGEERAKGNILERFSAQQFPDLHSELNLSSLELGDSALYFCASSVGPGEKGNQPQHFGDGTRLSIL.

The chain carries TRBV11-2 and TRBJ1-4; the D gene is possibly TRBD1 (5 bases). This CDR3 region has 14 residues. Trimming shortened V by 7 bases and J by 4 bases, and 13 bases separated the two germline ends. Germline CDR1 and CDR2: SGHAT and FQNNGV. CDR3 DNA: TGTGCCAGCATCCAACAGGAAAGTAATGAAAAACTGTTTTTT. It yields the protein CASIQQESNEKLFF.

This sequence joins TRBV15 and TRBJ2-3, with unresolved D. The CDR3 extends over 15 amino acids. Trimming shortened V by 2 bases and J by 4 bases, and 13 bases separated the two germline ends. Germline V gene sequence: CDR1 LNHNV, CDR2 YYDKDF (reference sequence). The CDR3 DNA reads TGTGCCACCAGCAGACCCCTTACTTTGGCAGATACGCAGTATTTT. Translating it yields CATSRPLTLADTQYF.

This rearrangement joins TRBV29-1 to TRBJ1-2, with TRBD1 identical over 10 bases. CDR1 is SQVTM and CDR2 is ANQGSEA in the germline V gene. With V trimmed by 5 bases and J by 14 bases, 5 bases remained unmatched. The CDR3 runs to 10 residues. CDR3 amino acids: CSVRQGAGTF. CDR3 nucleotides: TGCAGCGTTCGACAGGGGGCGGGGACCTTC.

The rearrangement uses TRBV27 and TRBJ1-1; D is unclear. V was shortened by 4 bases and J by 2 bases, with 11 bases between the two germline ends. The germline V gene has CDR1 MNHEY and CDR2 SMNVEV (reference sequence). The CDR3 is 14 amino acids. The CDR3 DNA reads as TGTGCCAGCAGTTACACCAACCCCAACACTGAAGCTTTCTTT. This encodes CASSYTNPNTEAFF.

The J gene is TRBJ2-1, the V gene TRBV5-1, with 7 bases that match TRBD2. The V and J ends lost 1 base and 2 bases, in that order; junction bases with no gene match: 3. The CDR3 covers 15 residues. Germline lookup yields CDR1 SGHRS and CDR2 YFSETQ. The CDR3 nucleotides are TGCGCCAGCAGCTTGAATGCGGGGGCCTACAATGAGCAGTTCTTC. Encoded protein: CASSLNAGAYNEQFF.

This clone appeared once. This chain links TRBV25-1 with TRBJ2-7; 7 bases map to TRBD1. J lost 2 bases, V lost 1 base, and 5 bases had no gene match. The CDR3 extends over 15 amino acids. Germline lookup yields CDR1 MGHDK and CDR2 SYGVNS. The CDR3 sequence is CASSEFRGQAYEQYF. In nucleotides, the CDR3 is TGTGCCAGCAGTGAATTTAGGGGGCAGGCCTACGAGCAGTACTTC.

CDR3 bases: TGTGCCAGCAGCCCCTGGGACAGACAGAACACTGAAGCTTTCTTT. Translating gives CASSPWDRQNTEAFF. J is TRBJ1-1 and V is TRBV11-3, with 7 bases that match TRBD1. V shed 5 bases, J shed 1 base, and the junction held 7 bases outside the gene matches. The CDR3 loop spans 15 amino acids. CDR1 is SGHNT and CDR2 is YENEEA in the germline V gene. Variable domain in full (rest from reference TRBV11-3 and TRBJ1-1): EAGVVQSPRYKIIEKKQPVAFWCNPISGHNTLYWYLQNLGQGPELLIRYENEEAVDDSQLPKDRFSAERLKGVDSTLKIQPAELGDSAVYLCASSPWDRQNTEAFFGQGTRLTVV.

The chain recombines TRBV6-1 with TRBJ2-3; D might be TRBD1 (6 bases). Trimming shortened V by 10 bases and J by 2 bases, and 22 bases separated the two germline ends. Germline-derived CDR1 and CDR2 are MNHNS and SASEGT. CDR3 length: 16 amino acids. DNA for the CDR3: TGTGCCACCATTGAGGACAGACCAGGAGTCACAGATACGCAGTATTTT. Its protein is CATIEDRPGVTDTQYF.

The chain links TRBV11-3 to TRBJ2-5, with D perhaps TRBD1 (7 bases). The germline CDR1 and CDR2 sequences are SGHNT and YENEEA. CDR3 length: 13 amino acids. Trimming took off 5 bases at V and 4 bases at J, with 11 bases between the two ends. In DNA, the CDR3 is TGTGCCAGCAGCCGGAGGGGGCGAGAGACCCAGTACTTC. It is translated as CASSRRGRETQYF.